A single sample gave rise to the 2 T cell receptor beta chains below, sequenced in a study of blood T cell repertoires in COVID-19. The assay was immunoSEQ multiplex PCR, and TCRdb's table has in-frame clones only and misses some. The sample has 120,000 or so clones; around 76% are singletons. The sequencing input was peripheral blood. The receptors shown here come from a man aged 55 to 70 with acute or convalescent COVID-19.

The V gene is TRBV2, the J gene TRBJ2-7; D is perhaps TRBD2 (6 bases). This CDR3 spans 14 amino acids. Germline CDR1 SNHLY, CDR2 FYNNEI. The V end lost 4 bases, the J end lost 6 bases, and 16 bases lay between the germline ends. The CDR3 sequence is CASSVGRGRSEQYF. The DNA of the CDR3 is TGTGCCAGCAGTGTCGGGAGAGGTCGGAGCGAGCAGTACTTC.

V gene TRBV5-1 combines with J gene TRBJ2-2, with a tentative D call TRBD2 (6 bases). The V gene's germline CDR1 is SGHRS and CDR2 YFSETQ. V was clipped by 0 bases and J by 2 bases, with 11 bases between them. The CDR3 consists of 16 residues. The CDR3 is CASSLARELNTGELFF. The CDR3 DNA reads TGCGCCAGCAGCTTGGCACGGGAGCTAAACACCGGGGAGCTGTTTTTT.